These 10 T cell receptor beta chains were sequenced from one sample in a study of CD8 T cells in Susac syndrome. Random hexamers were used to reverse transcribe roughly 0.5 to 1 ug of RNA. Via MiXCR, TCRdb re-called the immunoSEQ multiplex PCR reads, giving one row per CDR3 protein. There are more than 150,000 distinct CDR3 sequences in the sample; approximately 95% occur only once, and around 0.16% lies in the top ten. The sequencing sample was made of CD8+ T cells from PBMCs. These receptors were obtained from a human donor with Susac syndrome.

This clonotype was recorded once. The rearrangement uses TRBV5-4 and TRBJ2-7, with TRBD2 matching over 10 bases. CDR3 length: 16 amino acids. CDR1 is SGHNT, CDR2 YYREEE, per germline (reference sequence). The trim removed 2 bases at V and 6 bases at J, leaving 11 bases unmatched. The CDR3 DNA sequence: TGTGCCAGCAGCTTATGGCTAGCGGGGGTGTCCGGCGAGCAGTACTTC. Its protein product is CASSLWLAGVSGEQYF. Full variable domain (missing parts from reference TRBV5-4 and TRBJ2-7): ETGVTQSPTHLIKTRGQQVTLRCSSQSGHNTVSWYQQALGQGPQFIFQYYREEENGRGNFPPRFSGLQFPNYSSELNVNALELDDSALYLCASSLWLAGVSGEQYFGPGTRLTVT.

This clonotype was counted between two and nine times. The gene calls are TRBV6-2 or TRBV6-3 and TRBJ2-1; 11 bases fit TRBD2. Trimming cost V 6 bases and J 9 bases; bases outside gene matches: 7. The CDR3 has 14 amino acids. Per the germline V gene, CDR1 is MNHEY and CDR2 is SVGEGT. In DNA, the CDR3 is TGTGCCAGCAGAATTAGCGGGGGGGCAGGTGAGCAGTTCTTC. It yields the protein CASRISGGAGEQFF.

V and J are TRBV24-1 and TRBJ2-1, with D unresolved. V lost 3 bases, J lost 4 bases, and 3 bases lay in between. The V gene's germline CDR1 is KGHDR and CDR2 SFDVKD. The CDR3 runs 12 residues. The CDR3 bases are TGTGCCACCAGTGATCTTTACAATGAGCAGTTCTTC. Amino acids: CATSDLYNEQFF.

CDR3 residues: CSARYLGQAYNEQFF. The CDR3 coding sequence is TGCAGTGCTAGATATCTGGGACAGGCATACAATGAGCAGTTCTTC. The rearrangement uses TRBV20-1 and TRBJ2-1; 8 nucleotides agree with TRBD1. The CDR3 runs 15 residues. Trimming at V came to 2 bases and at J to 4 bases, leaving 7 bases not matched to a gene. Germline CDR1 reads DFQATT; CDR2 reads SNEGSKA (reference sequence).

The chain uses TRBV5-6 and TRBJ2-7; no reliable D call. Germline values: CDR1 SGHDT, CDR2 YYEEEE. The CDR3 length is 14 residues. V dropped 3 bases and J dropped 6 bases, with 16 bases sitting between them. In DNA, the CDR3 is TGTGCCAGCAGCTCGAGTGGACGGACCCGCGAGCAGTACTTC. Translation: CASSSSGRTREQYF.

The chain recombines TRBV5-1 with TRBJ2-7; no clear D. Germline loops: CDR1 SGHRS, CDR2 YFSETQ. This CDR3 is built from 15 residues. V lost 1 base to trimming and J lost 2 bases, with 13 bases between them. CDR3 nucleotides: TGCGCCAGCAGCTTGAATTCACAGCTCACCTACGAGCAGTACTTC. Translation gives CASSLNSQLTYEQYF.

The V call is TRBV20-1, the J call TRBJ1-5; D is unclear. Germline V lookup: CDR1 DFQATT, CDR2 SNEGSKA (reference sequence). This CDR3 is built from 16 residues. V was cut by 1 base and J by 0 bases, with 13 bases left in between. CDR3: CSARGSTEASNQPQHF. The CDR3 DNA sequence: TGCAGTGCTAGAGGGTCGACCGAGGCTAGCAATCAGCCCCAGCATTTT.

The V gene is TRBV30, the J gene TRBJ1-2, with D perhaps TRBD1 (6 bases). Germline V gene sequence: CDR1 GTSNPN, CDR2 SVGIG (reference sequence). The V end was cut by 1 base, the J end by 9 bases, with 15 bases between. This CDR3 region has 13 residues. The CDR3 region is CAWSEDSPMSYTF. The CDR3 DNA sequence: TGTGCCTGGAGTGAGGACAGTCCTATGAGCTACACCTTC. The whole variable domain, remainder taken from reference TRBV30 and TRBJ1-2, is SQTIHQWPATLVQPVGSPLSLECTVEGTSNPNLYWYRQAAGRGLQLLFYSVGIGQISSEVPQNLSASRPQDRQFILSSKKLLLSDSGFYLCAWSEDSPMSYTFGSGTRLTVV.

The J gene is TRBJ2-1, the V gene TRBV4-1, with D unclear. V shed 3 bases and J shed 1 base, with 19 bases lying between them. The CDR3 covers 18 residues. Per germline, CDR1 MGHRA and CDR2 YSYEKL. The CDR3 region is CASSHFPLAAESYNEQFF. Here the CDR3 DNA reads TGCGCCAGCAGCCATTTCCCCCTTGCGGCAGAATCCTACAATGAGCAGTTCTTC.

The chain combines TRBV5-6 with TRBJ1-1, with a possible D match to TRBD1 (5 bases). Germline V gene lookup returns CDR1 SGHDT and CDR2 YYEEEE. CDR3 size: 12 residues. V was trimmed by 7 bases and J by 4 bases, leaving 11 bases between them. The CDR3 DNA is TGTGCCAGCGGAGTAGGGACCACTGAAGCTTTCTTT. As protein: CASGVGTTEAFF.